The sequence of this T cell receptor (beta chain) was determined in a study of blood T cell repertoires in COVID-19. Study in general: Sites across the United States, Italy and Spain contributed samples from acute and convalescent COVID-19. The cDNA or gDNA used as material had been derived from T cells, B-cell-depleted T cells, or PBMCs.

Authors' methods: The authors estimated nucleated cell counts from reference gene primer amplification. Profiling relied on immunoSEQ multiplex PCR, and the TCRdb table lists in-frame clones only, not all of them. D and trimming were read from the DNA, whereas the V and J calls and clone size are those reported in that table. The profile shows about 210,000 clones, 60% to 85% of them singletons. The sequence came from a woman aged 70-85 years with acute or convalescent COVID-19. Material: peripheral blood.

The CDR3 region is CASSLSAGMFNTEAFF. In DNA, the CDR3 is TGTGCCAGCAGTTTATCCGCAGGGATGTTTAACACTGAAGCTTTCTTT. This sequence joins TRBV27 and TRBJ1-1, with D perhaps TRBD1 (5 bases). The V and J ends lost 0 bases and 2 bases respectively, with 13 bases between them. CDR1 MNHEY and CDR2 SMNVEV come from the germline V gene (reference sequence). CDR3 length: 16 amino acids.